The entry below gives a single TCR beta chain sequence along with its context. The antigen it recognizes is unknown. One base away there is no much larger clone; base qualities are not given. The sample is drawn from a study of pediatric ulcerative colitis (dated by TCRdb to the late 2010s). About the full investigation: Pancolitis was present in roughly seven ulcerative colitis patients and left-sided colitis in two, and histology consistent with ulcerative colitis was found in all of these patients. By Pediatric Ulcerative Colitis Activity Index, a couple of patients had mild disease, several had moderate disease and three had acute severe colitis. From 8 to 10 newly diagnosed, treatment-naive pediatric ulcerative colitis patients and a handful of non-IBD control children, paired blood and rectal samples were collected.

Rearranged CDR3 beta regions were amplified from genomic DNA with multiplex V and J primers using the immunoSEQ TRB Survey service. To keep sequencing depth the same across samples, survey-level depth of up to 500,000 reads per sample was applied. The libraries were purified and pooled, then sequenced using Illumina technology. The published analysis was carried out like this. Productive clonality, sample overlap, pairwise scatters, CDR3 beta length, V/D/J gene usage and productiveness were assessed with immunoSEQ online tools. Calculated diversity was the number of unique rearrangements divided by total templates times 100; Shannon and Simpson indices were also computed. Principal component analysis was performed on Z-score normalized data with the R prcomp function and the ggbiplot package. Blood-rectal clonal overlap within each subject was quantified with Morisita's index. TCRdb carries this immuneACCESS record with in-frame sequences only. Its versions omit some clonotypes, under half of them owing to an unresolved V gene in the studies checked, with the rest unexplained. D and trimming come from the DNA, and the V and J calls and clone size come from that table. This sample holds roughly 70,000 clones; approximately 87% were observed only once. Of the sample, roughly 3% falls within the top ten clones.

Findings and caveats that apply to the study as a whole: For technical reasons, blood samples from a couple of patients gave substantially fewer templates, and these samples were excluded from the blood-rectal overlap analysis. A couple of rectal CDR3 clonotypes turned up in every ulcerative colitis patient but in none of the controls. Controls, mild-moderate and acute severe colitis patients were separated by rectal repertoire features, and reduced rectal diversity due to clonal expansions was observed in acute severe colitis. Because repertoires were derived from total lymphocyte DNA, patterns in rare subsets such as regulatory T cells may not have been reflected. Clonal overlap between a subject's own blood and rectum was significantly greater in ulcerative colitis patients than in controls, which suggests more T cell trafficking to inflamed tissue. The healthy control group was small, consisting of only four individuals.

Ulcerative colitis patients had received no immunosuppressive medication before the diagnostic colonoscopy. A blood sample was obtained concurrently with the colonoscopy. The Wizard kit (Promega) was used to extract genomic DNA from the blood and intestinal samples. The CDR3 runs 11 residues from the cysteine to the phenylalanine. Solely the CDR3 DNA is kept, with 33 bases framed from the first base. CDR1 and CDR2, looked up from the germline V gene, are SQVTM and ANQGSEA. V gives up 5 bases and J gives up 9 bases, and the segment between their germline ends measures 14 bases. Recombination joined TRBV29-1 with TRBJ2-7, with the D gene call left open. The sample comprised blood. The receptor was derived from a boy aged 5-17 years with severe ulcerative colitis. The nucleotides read TGCAGCGTTTACCTAGTACGAGCGCAGTACTTC. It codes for CSVYLVRAQYF.